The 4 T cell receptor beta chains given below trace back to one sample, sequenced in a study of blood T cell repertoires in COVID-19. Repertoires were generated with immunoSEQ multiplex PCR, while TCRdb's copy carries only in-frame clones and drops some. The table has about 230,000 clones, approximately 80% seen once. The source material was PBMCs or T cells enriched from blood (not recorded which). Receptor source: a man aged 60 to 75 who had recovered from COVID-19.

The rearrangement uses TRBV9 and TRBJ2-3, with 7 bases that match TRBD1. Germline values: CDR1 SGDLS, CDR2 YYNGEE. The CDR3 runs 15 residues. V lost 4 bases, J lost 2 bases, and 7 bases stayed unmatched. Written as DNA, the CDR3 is TGTGCCAGCAGCCTATGGGACAGCGACACAGATACGCAGTATTTT. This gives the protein CASSLWDSDTDTQYF. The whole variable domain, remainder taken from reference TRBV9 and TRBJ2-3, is DSGVTQTPKHLITATGQRVTLRCSPRSGDLSVYWYQQSLDQGLQFLIQYYNGEERAKGNILERFSAQQFPDLHSELNLSSLELGDSALYFCASSLWDSDTDTQYFGPGTRLTVL.

The CDR3: CASSTETGSRYGYTF. The CDR3 DNA follows: TGTGCCAGCAGTACCGAGACAGGGAGTAGGTATGGCTACACCTTC. This chain connects TRBV6-1 to TRBJ1-2, with 7 bases fitting TRBD1. There are 15 residues in the CDR3. Germline V gene data show CDR1 as MNHNS and CDR2 as SASEGT. V shed 5 bases and J 5 bases; nucleotides not matched to a gene: 11.

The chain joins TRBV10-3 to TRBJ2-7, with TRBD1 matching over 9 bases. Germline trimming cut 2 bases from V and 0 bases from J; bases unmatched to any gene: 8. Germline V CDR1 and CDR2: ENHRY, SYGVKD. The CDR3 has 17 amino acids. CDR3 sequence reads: CAISEGQGRLGSYEQYF. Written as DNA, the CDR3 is TGTGCCATCAGTGAGGGACAGGGGAGGCTGGGCTCCTACGAGCAGTACTTC.

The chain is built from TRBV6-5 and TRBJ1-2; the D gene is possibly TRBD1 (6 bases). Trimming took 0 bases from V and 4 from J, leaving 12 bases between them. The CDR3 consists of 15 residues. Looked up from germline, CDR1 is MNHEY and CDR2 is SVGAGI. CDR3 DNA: TGTGCCAGCAGTTACTCATCGGGGGGCGGCTATGGCTACACCTTC. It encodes CASSYSSGGGYGYTF.